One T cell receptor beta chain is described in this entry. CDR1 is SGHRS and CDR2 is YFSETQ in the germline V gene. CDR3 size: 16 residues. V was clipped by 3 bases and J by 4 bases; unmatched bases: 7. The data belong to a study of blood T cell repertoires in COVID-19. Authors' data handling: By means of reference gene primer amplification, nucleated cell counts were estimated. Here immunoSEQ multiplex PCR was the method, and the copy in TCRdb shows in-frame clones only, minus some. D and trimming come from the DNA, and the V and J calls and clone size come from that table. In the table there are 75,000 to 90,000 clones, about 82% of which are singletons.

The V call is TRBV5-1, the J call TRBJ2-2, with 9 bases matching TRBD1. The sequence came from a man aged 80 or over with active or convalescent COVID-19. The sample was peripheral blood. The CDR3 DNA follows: TGCGCCAGCAGCTCCTACCGACAGGGGGGCACCGGGGAGCTGTTTTTT. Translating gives CASSSYRQGGTGELFF.